The 30 T cell receptor beta chains reported below all come from one sample, sequenced in a study of lymphopenia after photon versus proton radiotherapy. The method was immunoSEQ multiplex PCR; TCRdb's version includes in-frame clones alone and lacks a portion of them. The sample lists 45,000 to 65,000 clones, about 92% occurring once. Sample: peripheral blood, taken from a patient treated with photon-based radiotherapy. These receptor sequences come from a woman in her forties with cholangiocarcinoma.

The chain couples TRBV5-8 to TRBJ1-5; D is ambiguous. CDR1 is SGHTS and CDR2 is YDEGEE in the germline V gene. The CDR3 has 17 residues. V lost 4 bases, J lost 7 bases, and 24 bases lay in between. The CDR3: CASSADWEASGRQPQHF. The CDR3 DNA reads TGTGCCAGCAGCGCGGACTGGGAGGCGAGTGGACGGCAGCCCCAGCATTTT.

The rearrangement uses TRBV30 and TRBJ1-1; weak D call: TRBD1 (5 bases). CDR3 length equals 13 residues. Germline V gene sequence: CDR1 GTSNPN, CDR2 SVGIG (reference sequence). The V end was cut by 5 bases, the J end by 4 bases, with 14 bases between. CDR3 residues: CAWEPAGPTEAFF. In DNA, the CDR3 is TGTGCCTGGGAACCTGCGGGGCCCACTGAAGCTTTCTTT.

The V gene is TRBV9, the J gene TRBJ1-2; TRBD1 aligns across 11 bases. The V and J ends lost 4 bases and 3 bases, in that order; junction bases with no gene match: 8. The CDR3 is made up of 16 amino acids. Germline assignment: CDR1 SGDLS and CDR2 YYNGEE. CDR3 region: CASSPRTGGIDYGYTF. Written as DNA, the CDR3 is TGTGCCAGCAGCCCTCGGACAGGGGGCATAGACTATGGCTACACCTTC.

In DNA form, the CDR3 reads TGTGCCAGCAGCCTCAGGGGGCCTGCGTACGAGCAGTACTTC. Protein: CASSLRGPAYEQYF. This chain uses TRBV7-9 with TRBJ2-7; 8 bases match TRBD1. V lost 5 bases and J lost 4; bases outside the gene matches: 7. The CDR3 totals 14 residues. CDR1 and CDR2 from the germline V gene are SEHNR and FQNEAQ (reference sequence).

This clone was observed a few times. This chain joins TRBV6-1 and TRBJ1-6; no clear D gene. Germline CDR1 and CDR2: MNHNS and SASEGT. The CDR3 runs 14 residues. The V gene lost 2 bases and the J gene lost 9 bases, with 11 bases spanning the gap. The CDR3 here is CASSERDGGSPLHF. CDR3 nucleotides: TGTGCCAGCAGTGAAAGGGATGGAGGTTCACCCCTCCACTTT.

This clone was observed a handful of times. The chain uses TRBV7-9 and TRBJ1-2; D is unclear. Germline CDR1 SEHNR, CDR2 FQNEAQ (reference sequence). V gave up 3 bases and J gave up 7 bases, with 9 bases separating them. The CDR3 has 12 amino acids. CDR3: CASSFLALGYTF. The CDR3 coding sequence is TGTGCCAGCAGCTTTTTGGCCCTTGGCTACACCTTC.

V and J are TRBV25-1 and TRBJ1-1, with a tentative D call TRBD1 (6 bases). The CDR3 runs 12 residues. CDR1 and CDR2 (germline): MGHDK, SYGVNS. V lost 6 bases and J lost 3, with 8 bases in between. The CDR3 loop is CASSGGHTEAFF. In DNA form, the CDR3 reads TGTGCCAGCAGCGGGGGCCACACTGAAGCTTTCTTT.

The chain employs TRBV28 and TRBJ2-7, with TRBD2 matching 8 bases. V shed 6 bases and J 2 bases; nucleotides not matched to a gene: 9. This CDR3 is 15 amino acids long. Germline-derived CDR1 and CDR2 are MDHEN and SYDVKM. The CDR3 DNA reads TGTGCCAGCAGCACCGGGGGTAGCGGGACCTACGAGCAGTACTTC. It is translated as CASSTGGSGTYEQYF.

Only one count was recorded for this clone. The chain is built from TRBV29-1 and TRBJ1-5, with TRBD1 matching over 9 bases. From germline, CDR1 is SQVTM and CDR2 ANQGSEA. The CDR3 contains 14 residues. Trimming cost V 6 bases and J 5 bases; bases outside gene matches: 8. CDR3 amino acids: CSVQQQGADQPQHF. Written as DNA, the CDR3 is TGCAGCGTCCAACAACAGGGGGCCGATCAGCCCCAGCATTTT.

The chain recombines TRBV19 with TRBJ1-2; D unclear. V shed 6 bases and J shed 4 bases, with 21 bases lying between them. In germline, CDR1 is LNHDA, CDR2 SQIVND (reference sequence). This CDR3 comprises 16 residues. CDR3 sequence: CASSRRFAAAFYGYTF. The DNA for the CDR3 is TGTGCCAGTAGCCGCCGCTTCGCGGCGGCTTTCTATGGCTACACCTTC.

The CDR3 loop is CASTLLAVDSAYNEQFF. In DNA, the CDR3 is TGTGCCAGCACCCTACTAGCGGTCGACAGCGCCTACAATGAGCAGTTCTTC. The chain carries TRBV2 and TRBJ2-1; TRBD2 aligns across 8 bases. V was pared by 7 bases and J by 2 bases, with 13 bases of the junction left unmatched. This CDR3 comprises 17 residues. Germline CDR1 reads SNHLY; CDR2 reads FYNNEI.

The chain joins TRBV19 to TRBJ2-1, with D perhaps matching TRBD2 (6 bases). V was trimmed by 10 bases and J by 0 bases, leaving 13 bases between them. Looked up from germline, CDR1 is LNHDA and CDR2 is SQIVND (reference sequence). There are 14 residues in the CDR3. CDR3 sequence reads: CATGGEDSYNEQFF. Written as DNA, the CDR3 is TGTGCCACCGGAGGGGAGGACTCCTACAATGAGCAGTTCTTC.

The gene calls are TRBV19 and TRBJ1-5; tentative D call: TRBD1 (6 bases). CDR1 and CDR2 (germline): LNHDA, SQIVND (reference sequence). The ends were cut back, 1 base at V and 5 bases at J, with 12 bases in the middle. The CDR3 loop spans 15 amino acids. The CDR3 coding sequence is TGTGCCAGTAGTATAGGAGGGGGACAATATCAGCCCCAGCATTTT. Amino acid sequence: CASSIGGGQYQPQHF.

The chain uses TRBV30 and TRBJ1-1; possible D gene TRBD1, 5 bases. Germline-derived CDR1 and CDR2 are GTSNPN and SVGIG (reference sequence). Trimming took 2 bases from V and 8 from J, leaving 6 bases between them. The CDR3 sequence is 10 residues long. The CDR3 protein is CAWSHREAFF. For the CDR3, the DNA is TGTGCCTGGAGTCACAGGGAAGCTTTCTTT.

The rearrangement links TRBV28 to TRBJ2-1, with 16 nucleotides matching TRBD2. CDR3 length equals 16 residues. Per the germline V gene, CDR1 is MDHEN and CDR2 is SYDVKM. V was clipped by 3 bases and J by 12 bases; unmatched bases: 8. The CDR3 protein is CASSFLGTSGRALQFF. CDR3 DNA: TGTGCCAGCAGTTTCCTTGGGACTAGCGGGAGGGCCCTGCAGTTCTTC.

The chain is built from TRBV19 and TRBJ2-7, with 8 nucleotides matching TRBD1. The CDR3 has 15 amino acids. V trimming: 6 bases; J trimming: 2 bases; junction bases outside the gene matches: 9. Germline V lookup: CDR1 LNHDA, CDR2 SQIVND (reference sequence). CDR3 region: CASRRGTGLPYEQYF. CDR3 sequence (DNA): TGTGCCAGTAGGAGAGGGACAGGCCTGCCCTACGAGCAGTACTTC. The whole variable domain, remainder taken from reference TRBV19 and TRBJ2-7, is DGGITQSPKYLFRKEGQNVTLSCEQNLNHDAMYWYRQDPGQGLRLIYYSQIVNDFQKGDIAEGYSVSREKKESFPLTVTSAQKNPTAFYLCASRRGTGLPYEQYFGPGTRLTVT.

The chain is built from TRBV5-4 and TRBJ1-2; 9 bases align to TRBD1. V was clipped by 4 bases and J by 8 bases; unmatched bases: 9. CDR1 SGHNT and CDR2 YYREEE come from the germline V gene (reference sequence). This CDR3 is 14 amino acids long. The CDR3 nucleotides read TGTGCCAGCAGCAGCGGGACAGGGATCGGAGGCTACACCTTC. As protein: CASSSGTGIGGYTF. Variable domain in full (rest from reference TRBV5-4 and TRBJ1-2): ETGVTQSPTHLIKTRGQQVTLRCSSQSGHNTVSWYQQALGQGPQFIFQYYREEENGRGNFPPRFSGLQFPNYSSELNVNALELDDSALYLCASSSGTGIGGYTFGSGTRLTVV.

The CDR3 sequence is CASIVPGGTYEQYF. The CDR3 DNA reads as TGTGCCAGCATCGTTCCGGGGGGAACCTACGAGCAGTACTTC. The V call is TRBV6-1, the J call TRBJ2-7; 7 nucleotides align to TRBD2. The CDR3 has 14 residues. The V segment lost 7 bases and the J segment 2 bases; nucleotides outside the gene matches: 8. The germline V gene has CDR1 MNHNS and CDR2 SASEGT.

V is TRBV27 and J is TRBJ2-2, with 7 bases matching TRBD1. Germline loops: CDR1 MNHEY, CDR2 SMNVEV (reference sequence). J lost 7 bases, V lost 5 bases, and 10 bases had no gene match. The length of the CDR3 is 15 residues. CDR3 nucleotide sequence: TGTGCCAGCAGTCCAAGGGGGCTGGTAGGCGGGGAGCTGTTTTTT. Translated, it gives CASSPRGLVGGELFF.

V gene TRBV6-6 combines with J gene TRBJ2-7; D gene unclear. The length of the CDR3 is 14 residues. Between the trimmed V and J ends, which lost 2 bases and 4 bases, there was a span of 12 bases. Germline CDR1 reads MNHNY; CDR2 reads SVGAGI (reference sequence). This chain's CDR3 is CASSYPPVGYEQYF. In DNA, the CDR3 is TGTGCCAGCAGTTACCCCCCCGTCGGATACGAGCAGTACTTC.

V gene TRBV6-1 combines with J gene TRBJ2-7, with 8 bases fitting TRBD1. CDR3 length equals 15 residues. With 6 bases clipped from V and 6 bases from J, the junction kept 13 bases outside the gene matches. Per the germline V gene, CDR1 is MNHNS and CDR2 is SASEGT. The CDR3 coding sequence is TGTGCCAGCAGAGCTACCTTCGGGACAGGACCCGAGCAGTACTTC. It specifies CASRATFGTGPEQYF.

J is TRBJ2-3 and V is TRBV10-2, with 12 bases matching TRBD2. The CDR3 consists of 18 residues. Germline loops: CDR1 WSHSY, CDR2 SAAADI. Trimming cost V 6 bases and J 0 bases; bases outside gene matches: 10. The CDR3 is CASRPGTSGSSSTDTQYF. The CDR3 nucleotides are TGCGCCAGCAGACCTGGGACTAGCGGGTCCTCTAGCACAGATACGCAGTATTTT.

The V call is TRBV7-2, the J call TRBJ2-7, with TRBD1 as a possible D gene (7 bases). Trimming took off 5 bases at V and 0 bases at J, with 14 bases between the two ends. Germline V gives CDR1 SGHTA, CDR2 FQGNSA. The CDR3 contains 15 residues. In DNA, the CDR3 is TGTGCCAGCAGCCCGGCGGGACAGTTCTCCTACGAGCAGTACTTC. Translation gives CASSPAGQFSYEQYF.

The chain combines TRBV5-5 with TRBJ2-3; unclear D gene. Germline loops: CDR1 SGHKS, CDR2 YYEKEE (reference sequence). The V end lost 4 bases, the J end lost 4 bases, and 7 bases lay between the germline ends. This CDR3 region has 12 residues. DNA for the CDR3: TGTGCCAGCAGCCCAAGGGCAGATACGCAGTATTTT. Its translation: CASSPRADTQYF.

The CDR3 protein is CASSSSGVYTDTQYF. In nucleotides, the CDR3 is TGTGCCAGCAGTTCCTCGGGAGTCTATACAGATACGCAGTATTTT. The rearrangement links TRBV9 to TRBJ2-3; D may be TRBD2 (6 bases). With 5 bases removed from V and 3 bases from J, the gap between germline ends came to 16 bases. There are 15 residues in the CDR3. Germline CDR1 is SGDLS and CDR2 is YYNGEE.

This clone was found once. The V gene is TRBV28, the J gene TRBJ1-4; 7 nucleotides line up with TRBD1. V shed 5 bases, J shed 6 bases, and the junction held 9 bases outside the gene matches. Per the germline V gene, CDR1 is MDHEN and CDR2 is SYDVKM. The CDR3 length is 15 residues. The chain's CDR3 is CASSLRDSSYEKLFF. The CDR3 nucleotides are TGTGCCAGCAGTCTCCGGGACAGTTCATATGAAAAACTGTTTTTT.

V gene TRBV7-6 combines with J gene TRBJ2-1; D possibly matches TRBD1 or TRBD2 (6 bases each). The germline V gene has CDR1 SGHVS and CDR2 FNYEAQ. The CDR3 is 15 amino acids. V was clipped by 5 bases and J by 8 bases, with 19 bases between them. The CDR3 reads CASSPRGGFRDEQFF. CDR3 bases: TGTGCCAGCAGCCCCAGAGGGGGGTTTAGGGATGAGCAGTTCTTC.

This clone was counted a single time. The rearrangement joins TRBV10-3 to TRBJ2-7; D might be TRBD1 (6 bases). The CDR3 spans 14 residues. CDR1 and CDR2 from the germline V gene are ENHRY and SYGVKD. The germline V and J ends were trimmed by 4 bases and 0 bases, with 10 bases remaining between them. The CDR3 loop reads CAISAGQNSYEQYF. Here the CDR3 DNA reads TGTGCCATCAGTGCCGGACAGAACTCCTACGAGCAGTACTTC.

The chain joins TRBV5-6 to TRBJ2-5, with D perhaps TRBD2 (6 bases). With 4 bases removed from V and 1 base from J, the gap between germline ends came to 11 bases. This CDR3 has 14 amino acids. Germline V gene data show CDR1 as SGHDT and CDR2 as YYEEEE. Here the CDR3 reads CASSNGGSQETQYF. CDR3 nucleotide sequence: TGTGCCAGCAGCAATGGGGGGAGCCAAGAGACCCAGTACTTC.

This clone is a singleton in its sample. The rearrangement joins TRBV13 to TRBJ1-1; 7 positions agree with TRBD1. Looked up from germline, CDR1 is PRHDT and CDR2 is FYEKMQ (reference sequence). The CDR3 loop spans 18 amino acids. V was pared by 3 bases and J by 0 bases, with 13 bases of the junction left unmatched. CDR3 sequence (DNA): TGTGCCAGCAGCTTGGAATCAGGGGGTTTCGCCTTGAACACTGAAGCTTTCTTT. The encoded protein is CASSLESGGFALNTEAFF.